The following is a T cell receptor (beta chain) sequence with its context. Assay used: immunoSEQ multiplex PCR; TCRdb lists only in-frame clones, some missing. The profile shows roughly 170,000 clones, around 89% of them singletons. This record comes from a study of blood T cell repertoires in COVID-19. Looking at the study overall: Acute and convalescent COVID-19 specimens originated in the United States, Italy and Spain. PBMCs, B-cell-depleted T cells, or T cells provided the cDNA or gDNA that made up the material.

Sample: peripheral blood. The receptor was derived from a man between 60 and 75 years old with acute or convalescent COVID-19.

CDR3 loop: CASSKWGQGALDYEQYV. As DNA, the CDR3 is TGTGCCAGCTCCAAATGGGGGCAGGGGGCCTTAGACTACGAGCAGTACGTC. The chain links TRBV18 to TRBJ2-7, with TRBD1 matching 8 bases. Unmatched junction bases numbered 16, after V lost 6 bases and J lost 3 bases. Germline V gene data show CDR1 as KGHSH and CDR2 as LQKENI. The CDR3 extends over 17 amino acids.